These T cell receptor beta chains were read from a single sample in a study of blood T cell repertoires in COVID-19. Clones were sequenced by immunoSEQ multiplex PCR, and TCRdb holds only the in-frame ones, with some missing. The table has about 350,000 clones, roughly 87% seen once. Sequenced sample: PBMCs or T cells enriched from blood (not recorded which). Receptors originate from a woman aged 25 to 39 who had recovered from COVID-19. Both conserved end residues are trimmed from each CDR3. Rows may omit the clone size; those that give it use once, few, many or a size class.

J gene	V gene	clone size	CDR3 protein
TRBJ1-2	TRBV28	NA	ASSSDSYGYT
TRBJ2-3	TRBV2	NA	ASRLYLSTDTQY
TRBJ1-6	TRBV10-3	NA	AISSDRAHNSPLH
TRBJ2-2	TRBV7-9	few	ASSYGTSGENTGELF
TRBJ1-4	TRBV5-8	NA	ASSLARVRGPEKLF
TRBJ2-5	TRBV9	NA	ASSPPGGVETQY
TRBJ1-2	TRBV11-2	once	ASSLVVSGGGYT
TRBJ2-3	TRBV19	NA	ASTTRGTDTQY
TRBJ1-1	TRBV28	NA	ASSRRGRGNTEAF
TRBJ1-1	TRBV30	NA	AWTPRGGNTEAF
TRBJ1-5	TRBV30	NA	AWSLTGILKPQH
TRBJ1-1	TRBV30	NA	AWSRGGGTEAF
TRBJ1-1	TRBV15	NA	ATSRGRFRTEAF
TRBJ2-2	TRBV11-2	NA	ASSISDRGRAGELF
TRBJ1-2	TRBV7-2	NA	ASSPVAEGFGYT
TRBJ1-2	TRBV10-2	NA	ASSETGGSYGYT
TRBJ2-3	TRBV5-1	NA	ASSFVAGADTQY
TRBJ2-1	TRBV10-2	NA	ASSVSSSYNEQF
TRBJ1-1	TRBV28	NA	ATEAPTGDLPEAF
TRBJ2-7	TRBV5-6	once	ASSPWRYRDEQY
TRBJ2-1	TRBV7-6	once	ASSLNPARGGYDRAYNEQF
TRBJ2-1	TRBV7-6	NA	ASSLAGGGGQF
TRBJ2-2	TRBV2	few	ASSPTGGSNTGELF
TRBJ2-3	TRBV6-2/TRBV6-3	NA	ASSFVPGQATDTQY
TRBJ2-3	TRBV3-1/TRBV3-2	NA	ASSQNSRVSDTQY
TRBJ1-3	TRBV7-8	NA	ASSLAGQEGGNTIY
TRBJ1-5	TRBV27	NA	ASTLTASPNQPQH
TRBJ2-1	TRBV19	few	ASSIDGTSGPYNEQF
TRBJ1-6	TRBV3-1/TRBV3-2	NA	ASSQEYRANSPLH
TRBJ1-1	TRBV18	NA	ASSPRPEQGSTF
TRBJ1-1	TRBV11-2	once	ASSSSSVQGSYTEAF
TRBJ1-1	TRBV3-1/TRBV3-2	NA	ASSQAGAKVAF
TRBJ1-5	TRBV19	NA	ASSWDRGSNQPQH
TRBJ2-1	TRBV15	NA	ATSRAGGDRGNEQF
TRBJ1-5	TRBV19	NA	ASSIGGGGNQPQH
TRBJ2-5	TRBV14	NA	ASSLRDRGPETQY
TRBJ1-2	TRBV6-5	NA	ASSYAPLGGGYT
TRBJ1-4	TRBV11-2	NA	ASAGAGEKLF
TRBJ1-2	TRBV7-9	NA	ASSLENRIRVDEGYT
TRBJ2-7	TRBV6-5	NA	ASSYSLAAAGEQY
TRBJ2-3	TRBV7-9	NA	ASSLSLAGPTDTQY
TRBJ2-1	TRBV25-1	once	ASSVSSVYEQF
TRBJ1-2	TRBV6-1	once	ASSDWTGDGYT
TRBJ2-3	TRBV6-5	few	ASSQGDTQY
TRBJ1-2	TRBV7-6	NA	ASSQGGSYGYT
TRBJ1-1	TRBV12-2	NA	ASRLALGGGWNTEAF
TRBJ2-1	TRBV24-1	once	ATSDTGSGRAYNEQF
TRBJ2-1	TRBV25-1	once	ASNPSGTGVYNEQF
TRBJ1-2	TRBV5-4	NA	ASSLGADAIGYT
TRBJ1-1	TRBV4-1	NA	ASSQSGQVYLMNTEAF
TRBJ1-1	TRBV7-9	NA	ASSPWGAGVNTEAF
TRBJ2-5	TRBV24-1	NA	ATSDVYPEEETQY
TRBJ2-7	TRBV6-1	NA	ASSERGSYEQY
TRBJ2-7	TRBV5-1	NA	ASSLGQVYEQY
TRBJ1-1	TRBV5-1	NA	ASSSTGGWTEAF
TRBJ1-2	TRBV5-1	NA	ASSPEGQGGYSYT
TRBJ2-7	TRBV16	once	ASSQNRENYEQY
TRBJ2-7	TRBV7-9	NA	ASSPNGLAGSGEQY
TRBJ1-2	TRBV4-3	NA	ASSQDHATGPLGGYT